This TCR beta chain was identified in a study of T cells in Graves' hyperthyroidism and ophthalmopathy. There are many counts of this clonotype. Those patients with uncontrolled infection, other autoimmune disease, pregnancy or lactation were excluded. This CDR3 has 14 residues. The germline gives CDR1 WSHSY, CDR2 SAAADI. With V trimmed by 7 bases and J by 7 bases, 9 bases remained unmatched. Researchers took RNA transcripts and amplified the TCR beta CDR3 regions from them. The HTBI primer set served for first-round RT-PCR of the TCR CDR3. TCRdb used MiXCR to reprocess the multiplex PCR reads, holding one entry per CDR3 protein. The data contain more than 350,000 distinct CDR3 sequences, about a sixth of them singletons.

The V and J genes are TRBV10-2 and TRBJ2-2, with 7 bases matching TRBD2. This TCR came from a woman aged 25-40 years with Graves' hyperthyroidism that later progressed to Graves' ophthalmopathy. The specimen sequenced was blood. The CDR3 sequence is CASIGTNDNGELFF. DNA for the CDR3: TGCGCCAGCATTGGGACTAACGACAACGGGGAGCTGTTTTTT.